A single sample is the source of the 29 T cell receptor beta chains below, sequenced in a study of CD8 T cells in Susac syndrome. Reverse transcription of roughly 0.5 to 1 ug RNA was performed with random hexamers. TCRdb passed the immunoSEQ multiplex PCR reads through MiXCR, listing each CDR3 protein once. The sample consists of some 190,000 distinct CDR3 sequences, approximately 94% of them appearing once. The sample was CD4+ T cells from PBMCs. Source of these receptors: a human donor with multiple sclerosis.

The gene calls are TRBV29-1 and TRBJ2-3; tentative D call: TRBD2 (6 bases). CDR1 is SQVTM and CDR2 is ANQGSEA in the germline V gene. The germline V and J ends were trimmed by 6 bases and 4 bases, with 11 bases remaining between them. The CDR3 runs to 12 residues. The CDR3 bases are TGCAGCGTGACGGCGGGGTCAGATACGCAGTATTTT. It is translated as CSVTAGSDTQYF.

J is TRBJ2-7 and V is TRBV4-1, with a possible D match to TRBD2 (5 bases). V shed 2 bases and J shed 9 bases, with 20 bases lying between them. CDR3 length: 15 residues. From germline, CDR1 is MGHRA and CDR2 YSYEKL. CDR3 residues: CASSQRLSGLPRQYF. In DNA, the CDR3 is TGCGCCAGCAGCCAACGCCTTTCCGGACTCCCCCGGCAGTACTTC.

In DNA form, the CDR3 reads TGCAGCGTGGACACAGGGGTCACTGAAGCTTTCTTT. Translation gives CSVDTGVTEAFF. The rearrangement uses TRBV29-1 and TRBJ1-1; 7 positions agree with TRBD1. The length of the CDR3 is 12 residues. V lost 6 bases and J lost 4; bases outside the gene matches: 5. The germline V gene encodes CDR1 SQVTM and CDR2 ANQGSEA.

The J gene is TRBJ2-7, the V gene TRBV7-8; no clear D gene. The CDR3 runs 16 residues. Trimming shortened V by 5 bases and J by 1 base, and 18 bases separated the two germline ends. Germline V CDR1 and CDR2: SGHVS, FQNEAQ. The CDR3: CASSVGRIQGSYEQYF. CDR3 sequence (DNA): TGTGCCAGCAGCGTCGGACGCATCCAAGGATCCTACGAGCAGTACTTC.

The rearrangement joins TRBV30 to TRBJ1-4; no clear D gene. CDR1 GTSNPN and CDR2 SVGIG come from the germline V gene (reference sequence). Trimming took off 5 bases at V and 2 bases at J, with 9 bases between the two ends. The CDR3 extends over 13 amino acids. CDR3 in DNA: TGTGCCTGGGGTAGGGCGACTAATGAAAAACTGTTTTTT. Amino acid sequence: CAWGRATNEKLFF. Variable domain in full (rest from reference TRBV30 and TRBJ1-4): SQTIHQWPATLVQPVGSPLSLECTVEGTSNPNLYWYRQAAGRGLQLLFYSVGIGQISSEVPQNLSASRPQDRQFILSSKKLLLSDSGFYLCAWGRATNEKLFFGSGTQLSVL.

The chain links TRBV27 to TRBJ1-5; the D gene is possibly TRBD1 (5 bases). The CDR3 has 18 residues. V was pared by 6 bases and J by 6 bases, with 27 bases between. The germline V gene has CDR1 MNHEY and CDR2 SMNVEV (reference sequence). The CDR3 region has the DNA TGTGCCAGCAGCTACCGGCCCCCCCACTGGGGGGAGGGTCAGCCCCAGCATTTT. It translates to CASSYRPPHWGEGQPQHF.

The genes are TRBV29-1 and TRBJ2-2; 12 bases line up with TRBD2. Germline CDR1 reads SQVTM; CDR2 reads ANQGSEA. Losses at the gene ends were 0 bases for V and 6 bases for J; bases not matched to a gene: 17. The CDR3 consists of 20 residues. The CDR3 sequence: CSVEDDIGLAGGLDAGELFF. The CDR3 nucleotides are TGCAGCGTTGAAGACGACATCGGCCTAGCGGGGGGGTTAGACGCCGGGGAGCTGTTTTTT.

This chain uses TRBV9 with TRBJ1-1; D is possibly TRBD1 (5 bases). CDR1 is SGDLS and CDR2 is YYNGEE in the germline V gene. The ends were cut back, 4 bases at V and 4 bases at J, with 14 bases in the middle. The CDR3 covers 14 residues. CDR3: CASSPVRGTTEAFF. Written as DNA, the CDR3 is TGTGCCAGCAGCCCTGTCCGGGGGACCACTGAAGCTTTCTTT.

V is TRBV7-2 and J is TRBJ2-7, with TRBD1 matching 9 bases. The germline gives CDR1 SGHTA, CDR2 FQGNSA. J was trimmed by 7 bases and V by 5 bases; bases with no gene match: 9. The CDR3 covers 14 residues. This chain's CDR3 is CASSARTGVREQYF. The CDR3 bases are TGTGCCAGCAGCGCCCGGACAGGGGTAAGAGAGCAGTACTTC.

CDR3 nucleotides: TGCGCCAGCAGCTTGTTAACAGGGGGGGTCACAGATACGCAGTATTTT. This encodes CASSLLTGGVTDTQYF. The chain links TRBV5-1 to TRBJ2-3, with D tentatively TRBD1 (8 bases). The CDR3 sequence is 16 residues long. V was shortened by 1 base and J by 2 bases, with 14 bases between the two germline ends. Per germline, CDR1 SGHRS and CDR2 YFSETQ.

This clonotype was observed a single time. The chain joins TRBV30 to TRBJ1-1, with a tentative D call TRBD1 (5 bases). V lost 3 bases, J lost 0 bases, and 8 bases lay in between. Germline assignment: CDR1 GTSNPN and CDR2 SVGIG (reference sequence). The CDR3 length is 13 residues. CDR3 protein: CAWSLRVNTEAFF. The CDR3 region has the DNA TGTGCCTGGAGCCTCAGGGTGAACACTGAAGCTTTCTTT.

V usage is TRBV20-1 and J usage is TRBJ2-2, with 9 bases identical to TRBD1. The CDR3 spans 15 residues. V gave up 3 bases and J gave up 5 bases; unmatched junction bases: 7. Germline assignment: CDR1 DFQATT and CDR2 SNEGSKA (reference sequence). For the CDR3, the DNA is TGCAGTGCTAGCAGAACAGGGGGCGGGACCGGGGAGCTGTTTTTT. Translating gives CSASRTGGGTGELFF.

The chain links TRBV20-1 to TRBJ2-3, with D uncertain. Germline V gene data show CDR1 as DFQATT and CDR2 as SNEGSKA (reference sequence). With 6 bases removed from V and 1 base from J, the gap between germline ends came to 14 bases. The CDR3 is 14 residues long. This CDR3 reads CSARPGDGTDTQYF. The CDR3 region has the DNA TGCAGTGCCAGACCAGGAGATGGCACAGATACGCAGTATTTT.

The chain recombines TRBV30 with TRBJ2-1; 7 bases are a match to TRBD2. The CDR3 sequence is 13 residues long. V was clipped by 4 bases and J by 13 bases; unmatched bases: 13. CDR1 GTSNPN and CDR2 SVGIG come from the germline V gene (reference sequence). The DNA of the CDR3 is TGTGCCTGGAAGGTGGGAGGGGCCCCTTTCCAGTTCTTC. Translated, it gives CAWKVGGAPFQFF.

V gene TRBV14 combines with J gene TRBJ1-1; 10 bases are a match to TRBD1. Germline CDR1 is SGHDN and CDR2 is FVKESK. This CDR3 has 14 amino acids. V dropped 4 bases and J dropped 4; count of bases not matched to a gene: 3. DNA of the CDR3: TGTGCCAGCAGCCGAGGGGACAGGGGCACTGAAGCTTTCTTT. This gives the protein CASSRGDRGTEAFF.

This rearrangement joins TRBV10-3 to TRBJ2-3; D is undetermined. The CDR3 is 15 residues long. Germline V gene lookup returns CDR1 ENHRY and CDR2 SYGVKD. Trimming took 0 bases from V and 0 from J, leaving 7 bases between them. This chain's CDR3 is CAISESPPSTDTQYF. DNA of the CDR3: TGTGCCATCAGTGAGTCGCCTCCTAGCACAGATACGCAGTATTTT.

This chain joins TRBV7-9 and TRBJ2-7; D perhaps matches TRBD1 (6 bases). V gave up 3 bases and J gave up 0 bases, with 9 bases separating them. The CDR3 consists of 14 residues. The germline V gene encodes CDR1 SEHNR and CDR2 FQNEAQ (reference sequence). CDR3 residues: CASSFWDNSYEQYF. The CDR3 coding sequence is TGTGCCAGCAGCTTTTGGGACAACTCCTACGAGCAGTACTTC.

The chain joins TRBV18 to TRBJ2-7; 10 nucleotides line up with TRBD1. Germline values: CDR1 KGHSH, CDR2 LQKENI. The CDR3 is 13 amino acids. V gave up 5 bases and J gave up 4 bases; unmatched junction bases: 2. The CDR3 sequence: CASSDRGLYEQYF. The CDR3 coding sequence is TGTGCCAGCTCAGACAGGGGGCTGTACGAGCAGTACTTC.

CDR3 loop: CASSLQGAFGDEQYF. Written as DNA, the CDR3 is TGTGCCAGCAGCCTACAGGGGGCTTTCGGGGACGAGCAGTACTTC. The chain combines TRBV12-3 or TRBV12-4 with TRBJ2-7, with TRBD1 matching over 9 bases. The J segment lost 5 bases and the V segment lost 6 bases, leaving 11 bases of the junction unmatched. This CDR3 contains 15 residues.

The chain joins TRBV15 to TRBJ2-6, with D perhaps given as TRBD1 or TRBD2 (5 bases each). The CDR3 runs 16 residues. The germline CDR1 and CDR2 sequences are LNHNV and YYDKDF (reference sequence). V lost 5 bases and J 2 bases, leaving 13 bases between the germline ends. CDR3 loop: CATSPLGGAGANVLTF. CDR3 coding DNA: TGTGCCACCAGCCCCCTTGGGGGTGCTGGGGCCAACGTCCTGACTTTC.

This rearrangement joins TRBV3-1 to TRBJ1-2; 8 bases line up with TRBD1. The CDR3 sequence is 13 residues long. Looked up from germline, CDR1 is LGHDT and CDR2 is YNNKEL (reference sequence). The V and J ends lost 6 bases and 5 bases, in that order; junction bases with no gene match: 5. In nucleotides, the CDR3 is TGTGCCAGCAGTCCTGGGACAGGATATGGCTACACCTTC. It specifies CASSPGTGYGYTF.

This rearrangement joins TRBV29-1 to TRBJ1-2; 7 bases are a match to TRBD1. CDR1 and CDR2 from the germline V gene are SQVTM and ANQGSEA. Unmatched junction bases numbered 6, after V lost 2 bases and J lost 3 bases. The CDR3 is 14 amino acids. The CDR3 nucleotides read TGCAGCGTTGAATTTACAGGGGAATACTATGGCTACACCTTC. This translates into CSVEFTGEYYGYTF.

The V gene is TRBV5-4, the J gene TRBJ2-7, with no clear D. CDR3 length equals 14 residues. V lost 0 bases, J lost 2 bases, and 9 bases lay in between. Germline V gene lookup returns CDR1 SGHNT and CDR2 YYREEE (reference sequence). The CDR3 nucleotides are TGTGCCAGCAGCTTGGCCGGCAGCACCTACGAGCAGTACTTC. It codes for CASSLAGSTYEQYF.

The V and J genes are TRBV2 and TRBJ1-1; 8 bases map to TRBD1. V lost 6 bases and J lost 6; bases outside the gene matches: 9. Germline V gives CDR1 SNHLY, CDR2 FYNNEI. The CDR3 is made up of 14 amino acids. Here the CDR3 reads CASSEYRGAAEAFF. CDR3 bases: TGTGCCAGCAGCGAATACAGGGGGGCGGCTGAAGCTTTCTTT.

CDR3: CASKGTGYEQYF. The CDR3 DNA follows: TGTGCCAGCAAGGGGACAGGCTACGAGCAGTACTTC. The chain carries TRBV2 and TRBJ2-7, with TRBD1 matching over 8 bases. The CDR3 is made up of 12 amino acids. Looked up from germline, CDR1 is SNHLY and CDR2 is FYNNEI. Germline trimming cut 7 bases from V and 3 bases from J; bases unmatched to any gene: 2.

The CDR3 spells CASRVAQETQYF. CDR3 DNA sequence: TGCGCCAGCAGAGTCGCCCAAGAGACCCAGTACTTC. The chain has TRBV10-2 and TRBJ2-5; no definite D call. The CDR3 extends over 12 amino acids. Trimming removed 6 bases at V and 1 base at J, with 6 bases between. Germline lookup yields CDR1 WSHSY and CDR2 SAAADI.

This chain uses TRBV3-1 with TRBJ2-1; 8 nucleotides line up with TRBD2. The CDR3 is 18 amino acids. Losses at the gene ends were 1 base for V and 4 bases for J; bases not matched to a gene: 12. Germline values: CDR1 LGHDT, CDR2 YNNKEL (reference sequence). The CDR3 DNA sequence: TGTGCCAGCAGCCAAGGACCAAGTTTCAGCGGGGGTTACAATGAGCAGTTCTTC. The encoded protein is CASSQGPSFSGGYNEQFF.

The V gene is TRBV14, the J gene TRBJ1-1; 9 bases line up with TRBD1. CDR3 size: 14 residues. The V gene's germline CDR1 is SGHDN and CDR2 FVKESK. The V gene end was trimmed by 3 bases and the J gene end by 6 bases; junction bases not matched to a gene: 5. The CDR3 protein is CASSHSGTGSEAFF. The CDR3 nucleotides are TGTGCCAGCAGCCATTCCGGGACAGGGTCTGAAGCTTTCTTT.

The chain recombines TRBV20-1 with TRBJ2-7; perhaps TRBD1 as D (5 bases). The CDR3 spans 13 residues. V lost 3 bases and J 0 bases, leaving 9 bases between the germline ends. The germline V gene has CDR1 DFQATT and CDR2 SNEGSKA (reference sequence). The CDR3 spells CSASRRDSYEQYF. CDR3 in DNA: TGCAGTGCTAGTCGCAGGGACTCCTACGAGCAGTACTTC.